Listed below are T cell receptor beta chains from one sample, sequenced in a study of shared clonotypes between healthy human individuals. Data came from immunoSEQ multiplex PCR; TCRdb stores just in-frame clones and leaves some out. Among around 320,000 clones listed, around 86% were seen once. Sequenced sample: memory CD8+ T cells sorted from blood. The receptors were gathered from a man aged 18-30 years in good health. The conserved cysteine and the conserved F or W are not part of the CDR3 here. Each record gives: CDR3 protein, V gene, clone size, J gene. Where a row states a size, it is once, few, many or the class of an expanded clone; other rows omit it.

CDR3aa: ASSRDDRGLGNTEAF
v_gene: TRBV7-9
abundance: -
j_gene: TRBJ1-1

CDR3aa: AWSVSGVGNQPQH
v_gene: TRBV30
abundance: -
j_gene: TRBJ1-5

CDR3aa: ASSSDRGNIQY
v_gene: TRBV7-3
abundance: -
j_gene: TRBJ2-4

CDR3aa: ASSDTAAGDYNEQF
v_gene: TRBV6-4
abundance: many
j_gene: TRBJ2-1

CDR3aa: ATSRLDSYNEQF
v_gene: TRBV15
abundance: -
j_gene: TRBJ2-1

CDR3aa: ASSFETASGEQF
v_gene: TRBV5-1
abundance: -
j_gene: TRBJ2-1

CDR3aa: ASSPHGTAVGETQY
v_gene: TRBV18
abundance: -
j_gene: TRBJ2-5

CDR3aa: SVTQIGTSSYNEQF
v_gene: TRBV29-1
abundance: -
j_gene: TRBJ2-1

CDR3aa: ASSLAGVGHEQF
v_gene: TRBV9
abundance: -
j_gene: TRBJ2-1

CDR3aa: ASSSRQGATDTQY
v_gene: TRBV27
abundance: -
j_gene: TRBJ2-3

CDR3aa: ASTVIAGADTQY
v_gene: TRBV6-1
abundance: -
j_gene: TRBJ2-3

CDR3aa: ALWKSTDTQY
v_gene: TRBV2
abundance: -
j_gene: TRBJ2-3

CDR3aa: ASSLAIASPQH
v_gene: TRBV7-6
abundance: -
j_gene: TRBJ1-5

CDR3aa: ASSPHLPSGISNQPQH
v_gene: TRBV5-6
abundance: -
j_gene: TRBJ1-5

CDR3aa: ASRETGPDNQPQH
v_gene: TRBV28
abundance: -
j_gene: TRBJ1-5

CDR3aa: ASSLDTQY
v_gene: TRBV11-2
abundance: -
j_gene: TRBJ2-5

CDR3aa: ASSPEVGESYEQY
v_gene: TRBV7-7
abundance: few
j_gene: TRBJ2-7

CDR3aa: ASSVWTGVTSGANVLT
v_gene: TRBV2
abundance: -
j_gene: TRBJ2-6

CDR3aa: ASSERGNTEAF
v_gene: TRBV4-1
abundance: -
j_gene: TRBJ1-1

CDR3aa: ASSQDPSGGVTGELF
v_gene: TRBV4-1
abundance: -
j_gene: TRBJ2-2

CDR3aa: ASSFRPQGVPSYEQY
v_gene: TRBV28
abundance: -
j_gene: TRBJ2-7

CDR3aa: ASSDLSSYEQY
v_gene: TRBV2
abundance: -
j_gene: TRBJ2-7

CDR3aa: ASRWDSGNQPQH
v_gene: TRBV2
abundance: once
j_gene: TRBJ1-5

CDR3aa: ASSLGREQY
v_gene: TRBV11-2
abundance: -
j_gene: TRBJ2-7

CDR3aa: ASSLAPEAGDTQY
v_gene: TRBV7-6
abundance: -
j_gene: TRBJ2-3

CDR3aa: ASSQRRLAIGPSSYEQY
v_gene: TRBV4-1
abundance: -
j_gene: TRBJ2-7